This T cell receptor beta chain stems from a study of shared clonotypes between healthy human individuals. About the study: Per donor, three plates held CD4 naive cells, three held CD4 memory, two held CD8 naive and one held CD8 memory. The study, taken as a whole, reports: Clonotype sharing levels among donors were expected to vary with sequencing depth. Few donors restricted represented genetic and exposure-history diversity. Non-shared clonotypes displayed generation probabilities falling below those of clonotypes present in all four donors.

From germline, CDR1 is MNHEY and CDR2 SVGAGI. The CDR3 runs 14 residues. The V gene end was trimmed by 6 bases and the J gene end by 3 bases; junction bases not matched to a gene: 4. Using immunoSEQ multiplex PCR, the repertoire was profiled, and TCRdb retains in-frame clones only, with some absent. This sample has 500,000 or so clones, with 95% to 96% found just once. A note on this clone: Its antigen is unidentified.

The sample taken for sequencing was naive CD4+ T cells sorted from blood. The subset is: CD45RA+ positively selected. The sequence derives from a woman in her 30s in good health. The chain joins TRBV6-5 to TRBJ2-7, with 11 bases identical to TRBD2. The CDR3 DNA follows: TGTGCCAGCAGCCTAGCGGGGGGAAACTACGAGCAGTACTTC. This sequence encodes CASSLAGGNYEQYF.